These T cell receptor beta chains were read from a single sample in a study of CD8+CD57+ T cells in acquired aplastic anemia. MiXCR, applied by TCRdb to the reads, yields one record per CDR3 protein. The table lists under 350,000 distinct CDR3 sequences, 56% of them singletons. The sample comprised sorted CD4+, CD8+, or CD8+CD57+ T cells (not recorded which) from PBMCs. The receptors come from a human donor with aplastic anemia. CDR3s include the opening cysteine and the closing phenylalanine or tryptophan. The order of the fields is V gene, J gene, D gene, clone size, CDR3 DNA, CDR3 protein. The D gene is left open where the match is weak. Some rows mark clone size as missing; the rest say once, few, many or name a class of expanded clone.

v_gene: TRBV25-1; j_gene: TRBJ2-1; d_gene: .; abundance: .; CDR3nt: TGTGCCAGCAGTGCCCGGGGCCGTCTCCGACAAACGTCCTACAATGAGCAGTTCTTC; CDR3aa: CASSARGRLRQTSYNEQFF
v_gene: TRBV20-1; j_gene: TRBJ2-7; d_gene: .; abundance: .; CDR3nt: TGCAGTGTTCTAGAGTCGGGTGGGTCACTCTACGAGCAGTACTTC; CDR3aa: CSVLESGGSLYEQYF
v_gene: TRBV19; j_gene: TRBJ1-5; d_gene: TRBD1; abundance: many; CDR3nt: TGTGCCAGTAGCGGGGTCCAACAGGGGGCTGGGAGCAATCAGCCCCAGCATTTT; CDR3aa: CASSGVQQGAGSNQPQHF
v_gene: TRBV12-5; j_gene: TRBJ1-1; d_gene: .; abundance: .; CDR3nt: TGTGCTAGTGTAGGGCCCTCTTCTCCGAACACTGAAGCTTTCTTT; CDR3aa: CASVGPSSPNTEAFF
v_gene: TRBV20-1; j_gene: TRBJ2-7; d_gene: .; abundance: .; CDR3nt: TGCAGTGCTTTTGTCGCCGAACTTTCCTACGAGCAGTACTTC; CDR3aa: CSAFVAELSYEQYF
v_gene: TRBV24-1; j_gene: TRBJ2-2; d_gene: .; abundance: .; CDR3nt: TGTGCCACCAGTGATAGGCCTCCTCGCCGCCCAGGAGGCACCGGGGAGCTGTTTTTT; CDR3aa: CATSDRPPRRPGGTGELFF
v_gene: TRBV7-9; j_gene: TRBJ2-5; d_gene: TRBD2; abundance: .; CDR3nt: TGTGCCAGCAGCTTAGGAGGGGCGGGGGGAGAGACCCAGTACTTC; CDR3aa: CASSLGGAGGETQYF
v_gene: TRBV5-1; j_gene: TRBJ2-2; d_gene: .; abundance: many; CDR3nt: TGCGCCAGCAGCTTACGCCCAGGAGGCACCGGGGAGCTGTTTTTT; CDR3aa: CASSLRPGGTGELFF
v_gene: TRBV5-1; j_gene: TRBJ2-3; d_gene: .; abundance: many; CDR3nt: TGCGCCAGCAGCTTGGAACTAGCCGCCCCAAGAGCTACGCAGTATTTT; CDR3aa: CASSLELAAPRATQYF
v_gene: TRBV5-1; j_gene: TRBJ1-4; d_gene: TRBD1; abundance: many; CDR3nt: TGCGCCAGCAGCCTGGACAGGGGGCGGAATGGGAAGTTTTTT; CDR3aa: CASSLDRGRNGKFF
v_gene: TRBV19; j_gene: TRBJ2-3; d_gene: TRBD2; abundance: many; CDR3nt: TGTGCCAGTAGTGAAGGGACTAGCAGCACAGATACGCAGTATTTT; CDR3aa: CASSEGTSSTDTQYF
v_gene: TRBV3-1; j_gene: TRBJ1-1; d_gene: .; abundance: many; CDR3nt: TGTGCCAGCACTGACCGGAGGAACACTGAAGCTTTCTTT; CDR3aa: CASTDRRNTEAFF
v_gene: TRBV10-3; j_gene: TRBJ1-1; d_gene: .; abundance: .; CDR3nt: TGTGCCACCCAACGGAACCAGAACACTGAAGCTTTCTTT; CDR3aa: CATQRNQNTEAFF
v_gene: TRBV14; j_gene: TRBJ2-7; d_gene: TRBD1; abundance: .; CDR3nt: TGTGCCAGCAGCCAAGATAGGAAAGGGGGCCCCCCCTACGAGCAGTACTTC; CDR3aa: CASSQDRKGGPPYEQYF
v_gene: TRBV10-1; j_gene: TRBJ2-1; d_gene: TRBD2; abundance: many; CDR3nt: TGCGCCAGCAGTGAGAGGAGGTCGGCTAGCGGGAGCAATGAGCAGTTCTTC; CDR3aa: CASSERRSASGSNEQFF
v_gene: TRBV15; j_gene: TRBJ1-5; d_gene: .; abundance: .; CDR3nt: TGTGCCACCAGCAGAGTTGGCGGCCAGCCCCAGCATTTT; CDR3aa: CATSRVGGQPQHF
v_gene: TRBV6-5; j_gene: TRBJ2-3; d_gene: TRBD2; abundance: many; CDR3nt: TGTGCCAGCAGCCTAGCGGGGGCGAACACAGATACGCAGTATTTT; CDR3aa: CASSLAGANTDTQYF
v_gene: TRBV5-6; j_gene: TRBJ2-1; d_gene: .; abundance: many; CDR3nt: TGTGCCAGCAGCTTGGGGCCCGGCTCCTACAATGAGCAGTTCTTC; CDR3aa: CASSLGPGSYNEQFF
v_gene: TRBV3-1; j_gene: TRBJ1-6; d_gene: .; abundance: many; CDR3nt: TGTGCCAGCAGCCAAGAATCATGGAATTCACCCCTCCACTTT; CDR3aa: CASSQESWNSPLHF
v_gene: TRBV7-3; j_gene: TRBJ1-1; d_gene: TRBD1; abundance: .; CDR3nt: TGTGCCAGCAGCGCCCAGGGGGCCAGCTTT; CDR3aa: CASSAQGASF
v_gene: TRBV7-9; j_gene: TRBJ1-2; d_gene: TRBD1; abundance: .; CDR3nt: TGTGCCAGCAGTTGGGACAGGGGTTATGGCTACACCTTC; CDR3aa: CASSWDRGYGYTF
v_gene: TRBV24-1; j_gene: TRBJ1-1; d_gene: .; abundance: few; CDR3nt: TGTGCCACCAGTGATCCAGGGGTCGGGGCTTTCTTT; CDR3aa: CATSDPGVGAFF
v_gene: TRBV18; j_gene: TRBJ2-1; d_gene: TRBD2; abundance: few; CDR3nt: TGTGCCAGCTCACTGGCTAGCGGGACCTACAATGAGCAGTTCTTC; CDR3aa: CASSLASGTYNEQFF
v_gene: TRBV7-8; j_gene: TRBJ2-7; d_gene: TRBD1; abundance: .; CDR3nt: TGTGCCAGCAGCCTAGACAGGGGGCCCGAGCAGTACTTC; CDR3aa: CASSLDRGPEQYF
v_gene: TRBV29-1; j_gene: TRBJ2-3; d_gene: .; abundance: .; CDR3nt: TGCAGCTTAGCAGGTAGCACAGATACGCAGTATTTT; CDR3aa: CSLAGSTDTQYF
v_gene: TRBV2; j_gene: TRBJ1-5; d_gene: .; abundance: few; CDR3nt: TGTGCCAGCAGTGCCGAACAGGGTCCGGCCCAGCCCCAGCATTTT; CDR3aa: CASSAEQGPAQPQHF
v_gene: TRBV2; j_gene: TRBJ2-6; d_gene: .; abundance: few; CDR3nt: TGTGCCAGCAGACAGGTCTTCTCTGGGGCCAACGTCCTGACTTTC; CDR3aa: CASRQVFSGANVLTF
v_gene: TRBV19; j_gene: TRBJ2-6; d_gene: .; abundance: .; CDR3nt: TGTGCCAGTAGTATGGGACGACCTGGGGCCAACGTCCTGACTTTC; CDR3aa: CASSMGRPGANVLTF
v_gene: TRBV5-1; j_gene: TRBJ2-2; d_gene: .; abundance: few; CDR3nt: TGCGCCAGCAGGGAAGAACCGGGGGAGCTGTTTTTT; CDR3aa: CASREEPGELFF
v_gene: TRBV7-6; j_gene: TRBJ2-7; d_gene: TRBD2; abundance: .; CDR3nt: TGTGCCAGCAGCCAGGGACTAGCGACCATTTACGAGCAGTACTTC; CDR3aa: CASSQGLATIYEQYF
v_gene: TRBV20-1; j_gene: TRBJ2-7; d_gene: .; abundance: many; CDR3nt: TGCAGTGCCCCCATCGCGGGACTGTCCTACGAGCAGTACTTC; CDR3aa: CSAPIAGLSYEQYF
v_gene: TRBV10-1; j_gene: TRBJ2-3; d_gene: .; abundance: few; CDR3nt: TGCGCCAGCAGTGAGTGGGGGGCGAGCACAGATACGCAGTATTTT; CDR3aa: CASSEWGASTDTQYF
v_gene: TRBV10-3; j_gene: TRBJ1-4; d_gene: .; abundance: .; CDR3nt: TGTGCCATCAGTGGACTAGGGACCCCAACTAATGAAAAACTGTTTTTT; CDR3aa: CAISGLGTPTNEKLFF
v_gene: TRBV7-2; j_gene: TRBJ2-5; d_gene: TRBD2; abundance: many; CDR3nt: TGTGCCAGCAGCACCTTAGCGGGGGGGCCTGAGACCCAGTACTTC; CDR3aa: CASSTLAGGPETQYF
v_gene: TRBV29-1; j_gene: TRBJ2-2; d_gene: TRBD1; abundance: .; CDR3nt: TGCAGCGTTGAGTTGGACAGGGGACTCACCGGGGAGCTGTTTTTT; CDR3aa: CSVELDRGLTGELFF
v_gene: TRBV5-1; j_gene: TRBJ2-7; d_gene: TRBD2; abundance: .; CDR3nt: TGCGCCAGCAAAGGGGACCCAGCGGGGGGACTCTACGAGCAGTACTTC; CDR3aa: CASKGDPAGGLYEQYF
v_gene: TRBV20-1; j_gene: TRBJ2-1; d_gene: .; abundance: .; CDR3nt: TGCAGTGCTATGATCGAGCCTGAGCAGTTCTTC; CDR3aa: CSAMIEPEQFF